This TCR beta chain was profiled in a study of blood T cell repertoires in COVID-19 (dated by TCRdb to 2018 to 2021). In terms of the full investigation: Collaborator samples came from the United States, Italy and Spain and covered acute and convalescent phases of COVID-19. Deeply sampled blood TCRbeta repertoires from subjects exposed to, actively infected with, or recovered from COVID-19 were included in the dataset. Nearly every sample came with metadata listing a de-identified subject ID, COVID-19 status, age in years and sex. The repertoires were made available in a free public database intended to serve as a resource for research on the immune response to SARS-CoV-2. The material from the prospective study consisted of cDNA or gDNA derived from T cells, B-cell-depleted T cells, or PBMCs. Where available, HLA class I and class II types were taken from metadata supplied by the sample provider and were not determined by assay-based typing. Samples came from the ongoing ImmuneRACE study (first 160 participants) plus 1,254 subjects from 6 global collaborators.

The CDR3 sequence holds 15 residues, the cysteine and phenylalanine included. Just CDR3 DNA is preserved here, 45 bases in frame from base 1. Per the germline V gene, ENHRY is the CDR1 and SYGVKD is the CDR2. Compared with germline, V lacks 10 bases and J lacks 4 bases; bases without a gene match: 10. Each collaborating institution followed its own protocols to collect whole blood in K2EDTA tubes. Collaborator samples were shipped for TCRbeta analysis as frozen whole blood, isolated PBMCs, or DNA extracted from either sample type. Note on this clone: Its target antigen remains unknown. Base qualities were left out, and no much larger clone turns up one base away.

TCRbeta CDR3 regions were amplified from genomic DNA using the immunoSEQ Assay, a bias-controlled multiplex PCR. Per the authors' processing: The number of nucleated cells in each sample was estimated by amplification of reference gene primers within the assay. Sequence reads were collapsed and filtered to measure the absolute abundance of every unique TCRbeta CDR3 rearrangement. Productive Simpson clonality was computed per sample as the square root of Simpson's diversity index over productive rearrangements. As stored in TCRdb, this immuneACCESS dataset retains in-frame rearrangements with V and J assigned. A fraction of the clones does not appear; measured against another copy, unresolved V genes explain less than half of the discrepancy, and the remainder lacks a known reason. V, J and clone size were drawn from that table, and D and trimming were deduced from the DNA. This sample comprises 84,000 or so clones, around 82% of them detected only once. The ten largest clones capture roughly 1.2% of the sample.

The study at large found these results: The quantity of clinical and demographic metadata differed by source and by participant and was supplied without curation.

The chain is made from TRBV10-3 and TRBJ2-3; 11 bases in the middle match TRBD2. The sample consisted of peripheral blood. This receptor was obtained from a woman older than 75 with acute or convalescent COVID-19. The encoded CDR3 is CATLRLAGGSDTQYF. The bases read TGTGCCACCCTCCGGCTAGCGGGGGGTTCAGATACGCAGTATTTT.